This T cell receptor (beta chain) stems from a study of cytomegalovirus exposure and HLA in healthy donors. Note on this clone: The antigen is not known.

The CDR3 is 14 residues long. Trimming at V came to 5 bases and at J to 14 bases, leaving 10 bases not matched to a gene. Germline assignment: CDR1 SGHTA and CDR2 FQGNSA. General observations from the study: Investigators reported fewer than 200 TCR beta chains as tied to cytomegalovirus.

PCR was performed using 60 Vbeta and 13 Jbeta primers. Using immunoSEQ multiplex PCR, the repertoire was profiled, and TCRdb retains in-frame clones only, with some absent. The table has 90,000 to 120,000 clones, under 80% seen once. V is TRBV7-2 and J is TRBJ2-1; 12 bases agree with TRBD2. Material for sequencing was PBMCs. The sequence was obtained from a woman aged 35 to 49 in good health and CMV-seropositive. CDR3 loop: CASSATLAGGPEFF. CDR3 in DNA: TGTGCCAGCAGCGCCACGCTAGCGGGGGGGCCGGAGTTCTTC.